This T cell receptor beta chain derives from a study of blood T cell repertoires in COVID-19. The authors' processing: Estimation of nucleated cell counts was performed using reference gene primer amplification. Assay: immunoSEQ multiplex PCR; the TCRdb copy retains only in-frame clones and omits some. V, J and clone size are taken as reported in that table, and D and trimming were inferred from the DNA itself. The data hold some 160,000 clones, with nearly 80% observed a single time. The CDR3 loop spans 16 amino acids. Germline V CDR1 and CDR2: LGHDT, YNNKEL (reference sequence). Trimming cost V 2 bases and J 0 bases; bases outside gene matches: 5.

V is TRBV3-1 (or the pseudogene TRBV3-2) and J is TRBJ2-7, with TRBD2 identical over 9 bases. Sequenced: peripheral blood. The origin of this receptor is a woman of 80 years or more with acute or convalescent COVID-19. The CDR3, as DNA: TGTGCCAGCAGCCAATCCGGGACTAGCCTCTCCTACGAGCAGTACTTC. It yields the protein CASSQSGTSLSYEQYF.